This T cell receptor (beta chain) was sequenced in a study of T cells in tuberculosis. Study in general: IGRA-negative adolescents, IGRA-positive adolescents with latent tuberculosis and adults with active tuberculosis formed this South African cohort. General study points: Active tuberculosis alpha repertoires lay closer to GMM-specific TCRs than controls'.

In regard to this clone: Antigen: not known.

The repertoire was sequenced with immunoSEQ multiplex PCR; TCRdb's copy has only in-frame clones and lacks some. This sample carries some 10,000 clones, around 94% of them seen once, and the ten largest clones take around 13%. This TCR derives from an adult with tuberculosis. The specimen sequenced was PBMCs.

CDR3 coding DNA: TGCGCCAGCAGCGCCACTAGCGGGCCTTCCTACGAGCAGTACTTC. It is translated as CASSATSGPSYEQYF. The chain joins TRBV5-1 to TRBJ2-7, with 9 bases fitting TRBD2. With V trimmed by 4 bases and J by 1 base, 6 bases remained unmatched. The germline V gene has CDR1 SGHRS and CDR2 YFSETQ. The CDR3 runs 15 residues. The full variable domain, its missing parts supplied by reference TRBV5-1 and TRBJ2-7, is KAGVTQTPRYLIKTRGQQVTLSCSPISGHRSVSWYQQTPGQGLQFLFEYFSETQRNKGNFPGRFSGRQFSNSRSEMNVSTLELGDSALYLCASSATSGPSYEQYFGPGTRLTVT.